Sequencing of this T cell receptor (beta chain) was carried out in a study of T cell clones after liver transplantation. Turning to the study itself: TCRbeta sequencing after a pre-transplant mixed lymphocyte reaction identified graft-donor-reactive clones, later tracked in post-transplant blood. Patients counted as tolerant after at least one year off all immunosuppression, enzymes not exceeding twice normal. Study conclusions and caveats: Donor-reactive sequences fell more than third party-reactive ones, suggesting partial deletion.

A note on this clone: Its antigen is unidentified.

The CDR3 is 13 residues long. Per germline, CDR1 SGHDT and CDR2 YYEEEE. Trimming removed 0 bases at V and 8 bases at J, with 11 bases between. The method was immunoSEQ multiplex PCR; TCRdb's version includes in-frame clones alone and lacks a portion of them. The data show about 19,000 clones, with approximately 89% seen just once and 10% to 15% held by the top ten. Specimen: CD8+ T cells from blood, collected before liver transplant. The sequence was obtained from a human donor who received a liver transplant. The chain combines TRBV5-6 with TRBJ1-2; possibly TRBD1 for D (5 bases). The CDR3 here is CASSLVGEGGYTF. Here the CDR3 DNA reads TGTGCCAGCAGCTTGGTAGGGGAAGGAGGCTACACCTTC. The complete variable domain, with remaining parts taken from reference TRBV5-6 and TRBJ1-2, reads DAGVTQSPTHLIKTRGQQVTLRCSPKSGHDTVSWYQQALGQGPQFIFQYYEEEERQRGNFPDRFSGHQFPNYSSELNVNALLLGDSALYLCASSLVGEGGYTFGSGTRLTVV.